This T cell receptor (beta chain) came from a study of response to subunit inactivated influenza vaccine. Only a few counts were recorded for this clonotype. TCRdb re-analysed the RT-PCR reads in MiXCR, keeping a single row per CDR3 protein. The sample has hundreds of thousands of distinct CDR3 sequences; approximately 14% are singletons. The CDR3 sequence is 13 residues long. The germline V and J ends were trimmed by 3 bases and 7 bases, with 11 bases remaining between them. CDR1 is MDHEN and CDR2 is SYDVKM in the germline V gene. The sequence came from a man between 45 and 60 years old who received an inactivated influenza vaccine. This chain joins TRBV28 and TRBJ2-3; perhaps TRBD2 as D (6 bases). The sequenced sample was PBMCs from blood, obtained 12 days after vaccination. Written as DNA, the CDR3 is TGTGCCAGCAGTTTGCTGCGGGGCTATACGCAGTATTTT. This translates into CASSLLRGYTQYF. Variable domain in full (rest from reference TRBV28 and TRBJ2-3): DVKVTQSSRYLVKRTGEKVFLECVQDMDHENMFWYRQDPGLGLRLIYFSYDVKMKEKGDIPEGYSVSREKKERFSLILESASTNQTSMYLCASSLLRGYTQYFGPGTRLTVL.